A selection of T cell receptor beta chains follows, all from one sample in a study of cytomegalovirus exposure and HLA in healthy donors. The data were produced by immunoSEQ multiplex PCR, yet TCRdb's version contains in-frame clones alone and is incomplete. The sample holds fewer than 150,000 clones, 70% to 85% seen once. Sequences were obtained from PBMCs. The receptors stem from a man aged 25-45 years in good health and CMV-seropositive. The CDR3 runs from the conserved cysteine through the conserved F or W. Fields, in order: CDR3 length, J gene, clone size, V gene, D gene, CDR3 DNA, CDR3 protein. D genes are given only for firm matches. Expanded clones are given a class, and other clones once, few, many or no size at all.

CDR3 length: 16
J gene: TRBJ2-3
clone size: .
V gene: TRBV9
D gene: TRBD2
CDR3 DNA: TGTGCCAGCAGCGCTCTCCTAGCGGGGAGCACAGATACGCAGTATTTT
CDR3 protein: CASSALLAGSTDTQYF

CDR3 length: 13
J gene: TRBJ1-2
clone size: .
V gene: TRBV19
D gene: .
CDR3 DNA: TGTGCCAGTATTGGAGGGGATAACTATGGCTACACCTTC
CDR3 protein: CASIGGDNYGYTF

CDR3 length: 16
J gene: TRBJ1-2
clone size: .
V gene: TRBV7-2
D gene: TRBD1
CDR3 DNA: TGTGCCAGCAGTACAGGGGGCGCCCGGTTGGTCTATGGCTACACCTTC
CDR3 protein: CASSTGGARLVYGYTF

CDR3 length: 15
J gene: TRBJ2-5
clone size: .
V gene: TRBV19
D gene: .
CDR3 DNA: TGTGCCAGTAGTACTGAACAGGGTGTTGGCGAGACCCAGTACTTC
CDR3 protein: CASSTEQGVGETQYF

CDR3 length: 14
J gene: TRBJ2-7
clone size: .
V gene: TRBV25-1
D gene: .
CDR3 DNA: TGTGCCAGCAGTGGGTCCGGGACACCCTACGAGCAGTACTTC
CDR3 protein: CASSGSGTPYEQYF

CDR3 length: 14
J gene: TRBJ1-2
clone size: .
V gene: TRBV19
D gene: .
CDR3 DNA: TGTGCCAGTAGATCCCCGGCAGGGATATACGGCTACACCTTC
CDR3 protein: CASRSPAGIYGYTF

CDR3 length: 20
J gene: TRBJ2-4
clone size: .
V gene: TRBV14
D gene: TRBD2
CDR3 DNA: TGTGCCAGCAGCCAAGAACCGTACCGGGGGAGCGGGGGCGGAAAAAACATTCAGTACTTC
CDR3 protein: CASSQEPYRGSGGGKNIQYF

CDR3 length: 12
J gene: TRBJ2-2
clone size: few
V gene: TRBV25-1
D gene: .
CDR3 DNA: TGTGCCAGCAGTGCCTCCACCGGGGAGCTGTTTTTT
CDR3 protein: CASSASTGELFF

CDR3 length: 14
J gene: TRBJ2-7
clone size: .
V gene: TRBV7-2
D gene: .
CDR3 DNA: TGTGCCAGCAGCCAGGGGGGCTCGTCCTACGAGCAGTACTTC
CDR3 protein: CASSQGGSSYEQYF

CDR3 length: 15
J gene: TRBJ2-1
clone size: .
V gene: TRBV25-1
D gene: .
CDR3 DNA: TGTGCCAGCAACCGAGCGGGCAGCTCCTACAATGAGCAGTTCTTC
CDR3 protein: CASNRAGSSYNEQFF

CDR3 length: 11
J gene: TRBJ2-1
clone size: .
V gene: TRBV4-3
D gene: .
CDR3 DNA: TGCGCCAGCAGCTCGTACAATGAGCAGTTCTTC
CDR3 protein: CASSSYNEQFF

CDR3 length: 17
J gene: TRBJ2-2
clone size: .
V gene: TRBV9
D gene: TRBD2
CDR3 DNA: TGTGCCAGCAGCGTAGTTAGCGGGGCAGCGAACACCGGGGAGCTGTTTTTT
CDR3 protein: CASSVVSGAANTGELFF

CDR3 length: 13
J gene: TRBJ1-2
clone size: .
V gene: TRBV6-6
D gene: .
CDR3 DNA: TGTGCCAGCAGTTACGAGGTTAACTATGGCTACACCTTC
CDR3 protein: CASSYEVNYGYTF

CDR3 length: 15
J gene: TRBJ1-2
clone size: few
V gene: TRBV5-1
D gene: TRBD1
CDR3 DNA: TGCGCCAGCAGCTTGGGGACAGGGGCGTCATATGGCTACACCTTC
CDR3 protein: CASSLGTGASYGYTF

CDR3 length: 14
J gene: TRBJ2-3
clone size: few
V gene: TRBV2
D gene: TRBD1
CDR3 DNA: TGTGCCAGCAGTGAAACAGGGGGCTATGATACGCAGTATTTT
CDR3 protein: CASSETGGYDTQYF

CDR3 length: 12
J gene: TRBJ2-3
clone size: .
V gene: TRBV28
D gene: .
CDR3 DNA: TGTGCCAGCTCTAGCCATCTCAATACGCAGTATTTT
CDR3 protein: CASSSHLNTQYF

CDR3 length: 15
J gene: TRBJ1-3
clone size: .
V gene: TRBV6-5
D gene: .
CDR3 DNA: TGTGCCAGCAAGGGAGGGGGGCGCTCTGGAAACACCATATATTTT
CDR3 protein: CASKGGGRSGNTIYF

CDR3 length: 14
J gene: TRBJ1-2
clone size: .
V gene: TRBV28
D gene: TRBD1
CDR3 DNA: TGTGCCAGCAGGACTACAGGGGCGCTCTATGGCTACACCTTC
CDR3 protein: CASRTTGALYGYTF